The 18 T cell receptor beta chains below were found in one sample sequenced in a study of Graves' ophthalmopathy and Graves' hyperthyroidism. RNA transcripts provided the template for amplifying TCR beta CDR3 regions. First-round RT-PCR with HTBI primers preceded a second-round multiplex PCR. TCRdb passed the multiplex PCR reads through MiXCR, listing each CDR3 protein once. The data hold over a million distinct CDR3 sequences, with 35% to 40% observed a single time. The specimen was peripheral blood or thyroid tissue (not recorded which). The receptors come from an adult man with Graves' hyperthyroidism.

This clonotype was observed a few times. The chain uses TRBV29-1 and TRBJ1-5, with a possible D match to TRBD1 (5 bases). CDR1 and CDR2 (germline): SQVTM, ANQGSEA. V was cut by 6 bases and J by 3 bases, with 12 bases left in between. The CDR3 loop spans 13 amino acids. CDR3 loop: CSVQDSSNQPQHF. As DNA, the CDR3 is TGCAGCGTCCAAGACAGTTCCAATCAGCCCCAGCATTTT.

In this sample, this clonotype turned up many times. CDR3 residues: CSATSPTQETQYF. The CDR3 DNA reads as TGCAGTGCTACCTCTCCTACCCAAGAGACCCAGTACTTC. V and J are TRBV20-1 and TRBJ2-5; D remains unclear. The CDR3 extends over 13 amino acids. Trimming took 4 bases from V and 1 from J, leaving 10 bases between them. Germline assignment: CDR1 DFQATT and CDR2 SNEGSKA (reference sequence).

This clonotype has a handful of counts. The chain uses TRBV10-3 and TRBJ2-7; no clear D. The germline V and J ends were trimmed by 10 bases and 2 bases, with 12 bases remaining between them. CDR1 is ENHRY, CDR2 SYGVKD, per germline. The CDR3 covers 12 residues. CDR3 DNA: TGTGCCAGCCGGGCGGCCGCCTACGAGCAGTACTTC. Residues: CASRAAAYEQYF.

Ten or more counts support this clonotype. The chain carries TRBV7-2 and TRBJ1-1; a possible D gene is TRBD1 (5 bases). The germline V gene has CDR1 SGHTA and CDR2 FQGNSA. V was pared by 1 base and J by 3 bases, with 12 bases between. The CDR3 contains 15 residues. CDR3 residues: CASSLVPGYDTEAFF. The CDR3 nucleotides are TGTGCCAGCAGCTTAGTCCCAGGGTACGACACTGAAGCTTTCTTT. Variable domain in full (rest from reference TRBV7-2 and TRBJ1-1): GAGVSQSPSNKVTEKGKDVELRCDPISGHTALYWYRQSLGQGLEFLIYFQGNSAPDKSGLPSDRFSAERTGGSVSTLTIQRTQQEDSAVYLCASSLVPGYDTEAFFGQGTRLTVV.

This clonotype was seen only once. V usage is TRBV9 and J usage is TRBJ1-2, with 10 bases aligning to TRBD1. After removal of 4 bases from V and 10 bases from J, the junction contained 4 bases not matched to a gene. The CDR3 has 12 amino acids. Looked up from germline, CDR1 is SGDLS and CDR2 is YYNGEE. The CDR3 protein is CASSRGTGDYTF. In DNA form, the CDR3 reads TGTGCCAGCAGCCGCGGGACAGGGGACTACACCTTC.

V gene TRBV2 combines with J gene TRBJ2-3; a possible D gene is TRBD2 (5 bases). The CDR3 has 18 residues. V was pared by 6 bases and J by 6 bases, with 28 bases between. The germline V gene encodes CDR1 SNHLY and CDR2 FYNNEI. The CDR3 sequence: CASRMQSSDLHSSDTQYF. CDR3 nucleotide sequence: TGTGCCAGCAGGATGCAGAGTTCGGACTTGCACTCGTCCGATACGCAGTATTTT.

This clonotype has just a few counts. This sequence joins TRBV10-1 and TRBJ1-1; a possible D gene is TRBD1 (6 bases). The CDR3 is made up of 18 amino acids. V was clipped by 0 bases and J by 1 base, with 18 bases between them. CDR1 is WNHNN, CDR2 SYGVQD, per germline (reference sequence). The CDR3 DNA sequence: TGCGCCAGCAGTGAGTCACAAAGAGGTGGGGGCTCGAACACTGAAGCTTTCTTT. Its protein product is CASSESQRGGGSNTEAFF.

V usage is TRBV11-1 and J usage is TRBJ2-7, with 12 bases fitting TRBD2. The J call may be incorrect, as the DNA end agrees better with TRBJ2-5. The CDR3 sequence is 17 residues long. Per germline, CDR1 SGHAT and CDR2 FQDESV (reference sequence). The CDR3 DNA reads as TGTGCCAGCAGCCCCCCTAGCGGGAGGGCCCTCCGGGAGACCCAGTACTTC. Its protein product is CASSPPSGRALRETQYF.

There are a few counts of this clonotype. The rearrangement joins TRBV6-5 to TRBJ2-5, with D perhaps matching TRBD2 (5 bases). In germline, CDR1 is MNHEY, CDR2 SVGAGI. The CDR3 extends over 17 amino acids. V shed 10 bases and J shed 0 bases, with 24 bases lying between them. The CDR3 nucleotides read TGTGCCACAAAGGGAACCCCAGTGAGGGTATACCAAGAGACCCAGTACTTC. This translates into CATKGTPVRVYQETQYF.

Remarks on this clonotype: Germline and junction disagree at one end, which may indicate a read error. The chain employs TRBV4-1 and TRBJ2-2; possible D gene TRBD2, 5 bases. CDR1 and CDR2 from the germline V gene are MGHRA and YSYEKL. The CDR3 consists of 13 residues. The chain's CDR3 is CASSLDGTGDLFF. CDR3 DNA sequence: TGCGCCAGCAGCCTCGATGGCACCGGGGATCTGTTTTTT.

Comment on this clonotype: A much more abundant neighbour one base away suggests this may be a read error. No DNA is shown, since the ends of the CDR3 on it are uncertain; the CDR3 is the one TCRdb lists. The chain recombines TRBV11-2 with TRBJ1-1; the listed D gene, TRBD1, was not tested against the DNA. The CDR3 adds up to 16 amino acids, both ends counted. Germline loops: CDR1 SGHAT, CDR2 FQNNGV. This CDR3 reads CASSLVFGGGNTESFF.

The genes are TRBV20-1 and TRBJ1-1; D is uncertain. The CDR3 spans 13 residues. The germline V gene has CDR1 DFQATT and CDR2 SNEGSKA (reference sequence). V was pared by 3 bases and J by 3 bases, with 11 bases between. The CDR3 reads CSARDFSYTEAFF. Here the CDR3 DNA reads TGCAGTGCTAGGGACTTTTCGTACACTGAAGCTTTCTTT.

The table lists this clonotype with a few counts. CDR3 DNA sequence: TGTGCCAGCAGGTTGGATAATAGCAATCAGCCCCAGCATTTT. Encoded protein: CASRLDNSNQPQHF. This chain uses TRBV2 with TRBJ1-5; D gene unclear. The germline V gene encodes CDR1 SNHLY and CDR2 FYNNEI. The CDR3 consists of 14 residues. The germline V and J ends were trimmed by 6 bases and 0 bases, with 9 bases remaining between them.

This clonotype was observed many times. V usage is TRBV2 and J usage is TRBJ2-5; tentatively, D is TRBD2 (5 bases). Germline V gene sequence: CDR1 SNHLY, CDR2 FYNNEI. V was cut by 7 bases and J by 1 base, with 10 bases left in between. CDR3 length equals 13 residues. CDR3 region: CASIAGFQETQYF. The CDR3 region has the DNA TGTGCCAGCATCGCGGGTTTCCAAGAGACCCAGTACTTC.

The sample holds one count of this clonotype. V usage is TRBV4-1 and J usage is TRBJ2-2; D tentatively reads TRBD1 or TRBD2 (5 bases each). Germline loops: CDR1 MGHRA, CDR2 YSYEKL. The CDR3 runs 15 residues. Trimming removed 6 bases at V and 2 bases at J, with 13 bases between. The CDR3 DNA sequence: TGCGCCAGCAGTAAAAGGGACGGAAACACCGGGGAGCTGTTTTTT. It translates to CASSKRDGNTGELFF.

The J gene is TRBJ2-7, the V gene TRBV11-2; no clear D gene. V lost 3 bases, J lost 2 bases, and 8 bases lay in between. CDR3 length: 13 amino acids. CDR1 and CDR2 (germline): SGHAT, FQNNGV. In DNA form, the CDR3 reads TGTGCCAGCAGCTTTGAGAGCACCTACGAGCAGTACTTC. Translation gives CASSFESTYEQYF.

This sequence joins TRBV6-5 and TRBJ2-5; D not certain. This CDR3 is 13 amino acids long. Trimming pared 10 bases from V and 8 bases from J, leaving 20 bases between. The germline V gene has CDR1 MNHEY and CDR2 SVGAGI. This CDR3 reads CATCRIESCTQYF. The CDR3 DNA reads TGTGCCACCTGCCGGATCGAAAGTTGTACCCAGTACTTC.

The chain uses TRBV20-1 and TRBJ2-2, with D possibly matching TRBD2 (5 bases). Deletions cut 6 bases from V and 1 base from J, with 15 bases between. The CDR3 sequence is 15 residues long. Germline V gives CDR1 DFQATT, CDR2 SNEGSKA (reference sequence). The CDR3 here is CSARTPGGNTGELFF. In DNA, the CDR3 is TGCAGTGCCAGAACCCCAGGAGGGAACACCGGGGAGCTGTTTTTT.